This T cell receptor beta chain was sequenced during a study of post-analysis software for immune sequencing data. About the study: Relapsing-remitting, secondary progressive and progressive-relapsing courses of multiple sclerosis were included.

Sequencing libraries made from TCR beta cDNA carried unique molecular identifiers. TCRdb called the PCR reads again in MiXCR, with one record for every CDR3 protein. The sample contains some 700,000 distinct CDR3 sequences, roughly three fifths of which appear only once. The sample consisted of blood. The TCR originated in a girl aged 2-10 years with multiple sclerosis.

The CDR3 reads CSVAHLLAVGDGYTF. CDR3 sequence (DNA): TGCAGCGTTGCCCACCTCCTGGCGGTGGGCGATGGCTACACCTTC. The V gene is TRBV29-1, the J gene TRBJ1-2; D is undetermined. The germline V gene encodes CDR1 SQVTM and CDR2 ANQGSEA. The CDR3 spans 15 residues. Trimming shortened V by 4 bases and J by 6 bases, and 21 bases separated the two germline ends.